This T cell receptor (beta chain) came from a study of blood T cells in healthy people across ages (dated by TCRdb to about 2015). Background on the whole study: In model experiments, template switching captured roughly one uniquely barcoded TCR beta cDNA molecule for every two T cells. Age-related changes in TCR beta repertoire diversity were measured in the study by deep sequencing normalized with unique cDNA molecular identifiers. The donors were split into four age groups: young (average 16 years), middle-aged (39), aged (over 55) and long-lived (roughly 77). Donors of different ages were randomly distributed across sequencing lanes to avoid experimental bias. The study analyzed two additional independent replicas of 1 million unique cDNA reads from the same blood draw for two donors, one aged 18 to 30 and one aged 80 or older.

As encoded in the germline V gene, CDR1 is SNHLY while CDR2 is FYNNEI. Unmatched junction bases come to 14, with V trimmed by 4 bases and J by 5 bases. Measured from the cysteine to the phenylalanine, the CDR3 is 19 residues long. Just the 57-base CDR3 DNA is kept, in frame starting at base 1. The donors were roughly 39 Caucasian individuals from Russia, aged about 6 to 95 years, who were systemically healthy. Each donor gave 8 to 10 milliliters of peripheral blood, collected into EDTA-treated Vacutainer tubes. Ficoll-Paque density-gradient centrifugation was used to isolate PBMCs, with at least 6 million obtained per sample. Trizol reagent was used to extract total RNA from PBMCs, with at least 5 micrograms per sample. For every donor, flow cytometry on a PBMC aliquot measured the percentage of naive CD45RAhigh/CD27high T cells. Receptor libraries were prepared by 5' RACE. Reads for this sample came from an Illumina HiSeq 2500. A second about 7 to 11 cycle PCR used a sample-barcoded 5' primer and a J-beta primer mix. A unique molecular identifier was introduced onto each TCR beta cDNA molecule by a template-switch 5' adaptor carrying 12 random nucleotides. At least 2.5 million CDR3-containing paired-end reads were obtained from each sample. The Mint cDNA synthesis kit, primed by a TRBC-specific oligonucleotide, was used to synthesize first-strand cDNA from all RNA. Following uracil-DNA glycosylase treatment, a first 18-cycle PCR with universal primers M1SS and BC2_uni_R was performed on all cDNA. On the authors' methods: Each sample was normalized by randomly selecting 1 million high-quality reads, each carrying a distinct molecular identifier. Reads with shared molecular identifiers were discarded instead of being binned into consensus sequences. CDR3 identification, clonotype clustering and error correction used MiTCR with a Q25 quality threshold and the strictest error-elimination algorithm. A nonparametric unseen species model using Euler transformation provided a lower-bound estimate of total TCR beta diversity. TCRdb took the public reads, trimmed them with fastp at Q25, ran MiXCR for clone calling and kept in-frame beta chains. Each entry is one CDR3 protein sequence, shown with its most common DNA and genes. TCRdb, not the original authors, processed these V and J calls. This sample comprises hundreds of thousands of distinct CDR3 sequences, approximately 21% of them detected only once. The ten largest clones add up to more than 3% of the sample.

What the research found in general, with its limitations: Conclusive comparison of naive and antigen-experienced compartments was prevented by the profiling of bulk unsorted PBMCs. Total diversity estimates from one million sequenced T cells were considered lower bounds and underestimates. Compared with the aged group, more naive CD4+ T cells, fewer expanded clones and increased TCR diversity were shown by the long-lived group, suggesting age selection. Observed TCR beta diversity per million T cells fell roughly linearly with age, and a significant reduction was already apparent by age around 40. Donor CMV infection status was unknown, potentially confounding age-related changes in expanded clonotypes. Observed TCR beta diversity correlated strongly with the percentage of naive T cells measured by flow cytometry.

About this clonotype itself: No antigen is known for it. Base quality data are lacking; no much larger clone is found one base away.

Input material: blood. The receptor comes from a man in his 70s in good health. The sequence is built from TRBV2 and TRBJ2-1, and TRBD2 aligns with 13 junction nucleotides. The nucleotides read TGTGCCAGCAGTGTCGAAATGGGACTAGCGGGGCCAAGTAACAATGAGCAGTTCTTC. Its product reads: CASSVEMGLAGPSNNEQFF.